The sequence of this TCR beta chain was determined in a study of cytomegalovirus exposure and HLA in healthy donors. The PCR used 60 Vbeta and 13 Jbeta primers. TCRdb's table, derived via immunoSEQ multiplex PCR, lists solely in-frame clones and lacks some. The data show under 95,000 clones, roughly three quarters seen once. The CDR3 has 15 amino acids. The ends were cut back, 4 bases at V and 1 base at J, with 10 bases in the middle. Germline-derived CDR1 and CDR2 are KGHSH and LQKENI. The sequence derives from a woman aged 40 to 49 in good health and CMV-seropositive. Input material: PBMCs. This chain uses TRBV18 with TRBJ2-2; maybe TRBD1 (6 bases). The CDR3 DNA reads TGTGCCAGCTCACTGGGACACGGGAACACCGGGGAGCTGTTTTTT. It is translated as CASSLGHGNTGELFF. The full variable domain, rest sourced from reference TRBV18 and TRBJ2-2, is NAGVMQNPRHLVRRRGQEARLRCSPMKGHSHVYWYRQLPEEGLKFMVYLQKENIIDESGMPKERFSAEFPKEGPSILRIQQVVRGDSAAYFCASSLGHGNTGELFFGEGSRLTVL.